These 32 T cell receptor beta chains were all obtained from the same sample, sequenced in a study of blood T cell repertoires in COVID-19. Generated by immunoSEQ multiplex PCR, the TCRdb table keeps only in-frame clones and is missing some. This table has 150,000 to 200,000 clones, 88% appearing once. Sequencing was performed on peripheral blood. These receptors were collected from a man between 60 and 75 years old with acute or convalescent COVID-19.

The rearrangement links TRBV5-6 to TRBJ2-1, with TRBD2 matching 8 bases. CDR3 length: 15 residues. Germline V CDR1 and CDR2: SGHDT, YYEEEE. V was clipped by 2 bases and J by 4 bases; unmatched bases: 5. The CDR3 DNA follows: TGTGCCAGCAGCTTAGACGGGGGGGCTTACAATGAGCAGTTCTTC. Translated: CASSLDGGAYNEQFF.

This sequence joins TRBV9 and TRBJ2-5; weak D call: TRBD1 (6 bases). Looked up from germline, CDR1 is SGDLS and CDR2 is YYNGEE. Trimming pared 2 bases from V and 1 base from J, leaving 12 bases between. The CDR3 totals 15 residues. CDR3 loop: CASSVMGAGQETQYF. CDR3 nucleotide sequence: TGTGCCAGCAGCGTTATGGGGGCAGGCCAAGAGACCCAGTACTTC.

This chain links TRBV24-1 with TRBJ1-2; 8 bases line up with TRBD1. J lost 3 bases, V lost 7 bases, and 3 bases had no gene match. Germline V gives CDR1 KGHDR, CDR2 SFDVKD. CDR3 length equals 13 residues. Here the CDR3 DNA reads TGTGCCACCAGGCCAGGGGGCGACTATGGCTACACCTTC. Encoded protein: CATRPGGDYGYTF.

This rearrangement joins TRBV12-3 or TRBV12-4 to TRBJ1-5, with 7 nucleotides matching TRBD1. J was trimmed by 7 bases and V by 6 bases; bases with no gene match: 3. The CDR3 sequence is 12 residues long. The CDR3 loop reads CASRQGIQPQHF. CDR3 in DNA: TGTGCCAGCAGACAGGGGATCCAGCCCCAGCATTTT.

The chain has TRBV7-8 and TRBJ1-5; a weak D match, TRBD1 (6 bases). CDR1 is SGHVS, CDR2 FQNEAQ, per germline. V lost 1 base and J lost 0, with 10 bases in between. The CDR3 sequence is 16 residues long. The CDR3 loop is CASSLEDRNSNQPQHF. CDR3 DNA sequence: TGTGCCAGCAGCTTAGAGGACAGAAATAGCAATCAGCCCCAGCATTTT.

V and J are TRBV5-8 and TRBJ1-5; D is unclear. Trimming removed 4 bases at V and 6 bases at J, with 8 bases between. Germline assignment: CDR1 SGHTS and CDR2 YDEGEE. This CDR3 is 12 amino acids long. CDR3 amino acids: CASSGEGQPQHF. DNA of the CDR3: TGTGCCAGCAGCGGGGAGGGTCAGCCCCAGCATTTT.

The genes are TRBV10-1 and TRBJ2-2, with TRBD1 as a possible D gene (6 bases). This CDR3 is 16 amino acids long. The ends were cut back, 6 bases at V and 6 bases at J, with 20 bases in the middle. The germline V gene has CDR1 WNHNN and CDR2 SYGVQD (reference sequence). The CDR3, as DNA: TGCGCCAGCAGCGAAACCGGGACATTGGGGGCCGGGGAGCTGTTTTTT. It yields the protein CASSETGTLGAGELFF.

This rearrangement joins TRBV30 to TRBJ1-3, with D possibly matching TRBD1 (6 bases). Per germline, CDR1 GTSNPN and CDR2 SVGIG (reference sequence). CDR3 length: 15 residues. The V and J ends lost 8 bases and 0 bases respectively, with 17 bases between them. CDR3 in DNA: TGTGCCAGAGGACAGCGGCAACTCTCTGGAAACACCATATATTTT. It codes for CARGQRQLSGNTIYF.

The CDR3 DNA reads as TGTGCCAGCAGTTTGGGCAGGGTTCTTGAGCAGTTCTTC. This codes for CASSLGRVLEQFF. The gene calls are TRBV12-3 or TRBV12-4 and TRBJ2-1; D perhaps matches TRBD1 (5 bases). V was trimmed by 3 bases and J by 9 bases, leaving 12 bases between them. The CDR3 has 13 residues.

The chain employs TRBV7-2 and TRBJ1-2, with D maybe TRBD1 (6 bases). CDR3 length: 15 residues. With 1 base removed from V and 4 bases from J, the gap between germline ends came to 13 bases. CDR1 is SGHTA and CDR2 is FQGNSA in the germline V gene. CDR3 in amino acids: CASSLEYRDRYGYTF. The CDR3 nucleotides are TGTGCCAGCAGCTTAGAATACAGGGACCGCTATGGCTACACCTTC.

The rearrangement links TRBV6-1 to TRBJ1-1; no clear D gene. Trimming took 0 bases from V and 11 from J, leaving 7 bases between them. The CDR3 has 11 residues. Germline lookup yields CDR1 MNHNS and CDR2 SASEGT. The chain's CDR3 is CASSEAVGAFF. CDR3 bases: TGTGCCAGCAGTGAAGCGGTCGGGGCTTTCTTT.

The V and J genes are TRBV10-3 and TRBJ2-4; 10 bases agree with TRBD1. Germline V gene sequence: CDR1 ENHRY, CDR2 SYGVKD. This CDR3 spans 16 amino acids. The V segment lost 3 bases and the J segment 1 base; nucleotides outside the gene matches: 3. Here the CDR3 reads CAISEGQGVAKNIQYF. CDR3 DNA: TGTGCCATCAGTGAAGGACAGGGGGTCGCCAAAAACATTCAGTACTTC.

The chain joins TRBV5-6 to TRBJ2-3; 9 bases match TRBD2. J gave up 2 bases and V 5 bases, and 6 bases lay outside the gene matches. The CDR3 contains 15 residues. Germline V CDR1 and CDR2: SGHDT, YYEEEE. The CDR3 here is CASSFPGLATDTQYF. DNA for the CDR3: TGTGCCAGCAGTTTCCCGGGACTAGCCACAGATACGCAGTATTTT.

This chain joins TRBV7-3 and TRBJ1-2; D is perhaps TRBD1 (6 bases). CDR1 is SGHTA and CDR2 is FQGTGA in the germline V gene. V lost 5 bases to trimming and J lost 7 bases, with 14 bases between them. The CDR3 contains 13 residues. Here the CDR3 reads CASSHPQGSGYTF. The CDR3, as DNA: TGTGCCAGCAGCCACCCCCAGGGGAGTGGCTACACCTTC.

The CDR3 DNA reads as TGCAGCGTGTGTCGACAGGCCGAAATAAACATTCAGTACTTC. Its protein is CSVCRQAEINIQYF. The rearrangement joins TRBV29-1 to TRBJ2-4; a weak D match, TRBD1 (6 bases). Between the trimmed V and J ends, which lost 6 bases and 6 bases, there was a span of 18 bases. The CDR3 totals 14 residues. Germline V CDR1 and CDR2: SQVTM, ANQGSEA.

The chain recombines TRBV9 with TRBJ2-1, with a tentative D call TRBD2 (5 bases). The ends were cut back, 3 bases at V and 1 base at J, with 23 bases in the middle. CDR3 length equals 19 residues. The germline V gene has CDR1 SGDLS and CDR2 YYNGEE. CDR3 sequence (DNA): TGTGCCAGCAGCGGAGGAGGTATTTATAGCGTAAAGTCCTACAATGAGCAGTTCTTC. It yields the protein CASSGGGIYSVKSYNEQFF. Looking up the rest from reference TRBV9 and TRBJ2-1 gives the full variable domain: DSGVTQTPKHLITATGQRVTLRCSPRSGDLSVYWYQQSLDQGLQFLIQYYNGEERAKGNILERFSAQQFPDLHSELNLSSLELGDSALYFCASSGGGIYSVKSYNEQFFGPGTRLTVL.

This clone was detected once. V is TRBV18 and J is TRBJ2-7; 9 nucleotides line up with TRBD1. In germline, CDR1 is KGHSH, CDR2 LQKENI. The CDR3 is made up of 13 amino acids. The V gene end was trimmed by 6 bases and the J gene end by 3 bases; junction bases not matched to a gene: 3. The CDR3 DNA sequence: TGTGCCAGCTCGCCGACAGGGGGCTACGAGCAGTACGTC. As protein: CASSPTGGYEQYV.

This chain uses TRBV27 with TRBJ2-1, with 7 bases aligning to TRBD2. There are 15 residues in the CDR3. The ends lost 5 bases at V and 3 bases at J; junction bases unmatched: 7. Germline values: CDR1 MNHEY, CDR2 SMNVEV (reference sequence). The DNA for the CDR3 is TGTGCCAGCAGTCCTTCTAGCGGAAACTACAATGAGCAGTTCTTC. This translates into CASSPSSGNYNEQFF.

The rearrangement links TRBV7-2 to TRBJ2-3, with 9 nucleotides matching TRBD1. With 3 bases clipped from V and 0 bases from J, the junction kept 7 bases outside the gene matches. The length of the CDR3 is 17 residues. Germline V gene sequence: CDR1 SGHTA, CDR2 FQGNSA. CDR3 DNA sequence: TGTGCCAGCAGCTTCCTAACAGGGGGCGGGAGCACAGATACGCAGTATTTT. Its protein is CASSFLTGGGSTDTQYF.

DNA for the CDR3: TGTGCCAGCAGGAGCGGCCTAACCTACGAGCAGTACTTC. Its translation is CASRSGLTYEQYF. V gene TRBV28 combines with J gene TRBJ2-7; D is possibly TRBD2 (5 bases). The CDR3 extends over 13 amino acids. Germline V gene sequence: CDR1 MDHEN, CDR2 SYDVKM. V lost 6 bases to trimming and J lost 2 bases, with 11 bases between them. Using reference TRBV28 and TRBJ2-7 for the parts outside the CDR3, the full variable domain is DVKVTQSSRYLVKRTGEKVFLECVQDMDHENMFWYRQDPGLGLRLIYFSYDVKMKEKGDIPEGYSVSREKKERFSLILESASTNQTSMYLCASRSGLTYEQYFGPGTRLTVT.

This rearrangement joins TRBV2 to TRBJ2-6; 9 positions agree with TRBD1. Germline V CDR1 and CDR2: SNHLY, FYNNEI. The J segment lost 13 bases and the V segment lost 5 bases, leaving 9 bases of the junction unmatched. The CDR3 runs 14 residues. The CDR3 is CASSPDRDREVLTF. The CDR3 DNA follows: TGTGCCAGCAGTCCCGACCGGGACAGGGAAGTCCTGACTTTC.

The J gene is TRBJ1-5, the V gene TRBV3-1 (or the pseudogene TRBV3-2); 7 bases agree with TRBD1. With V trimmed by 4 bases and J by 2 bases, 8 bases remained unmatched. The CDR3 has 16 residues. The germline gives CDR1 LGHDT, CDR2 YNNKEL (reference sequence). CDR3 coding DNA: TGTGCCAGCAGCCCGACTGTAGGGACAGGCAATCAGCCCCAGCATTTT. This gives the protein CASSPTVGTGNQPQHF.

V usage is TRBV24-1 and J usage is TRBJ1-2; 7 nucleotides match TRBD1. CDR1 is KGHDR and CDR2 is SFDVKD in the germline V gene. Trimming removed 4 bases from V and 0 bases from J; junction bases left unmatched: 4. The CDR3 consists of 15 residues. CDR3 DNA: TGTGCCACCAGTGAACGACAGGGCACTAACTATGGCTACACCTTC. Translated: CATSERQGTNYGYTF.

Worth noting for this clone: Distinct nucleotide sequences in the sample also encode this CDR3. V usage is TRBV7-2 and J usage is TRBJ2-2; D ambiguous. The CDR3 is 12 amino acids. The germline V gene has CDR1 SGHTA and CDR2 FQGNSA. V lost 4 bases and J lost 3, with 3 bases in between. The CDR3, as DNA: TGTGCCAGCAGCTCTTACACCGGGGAGCTGTTTTTT. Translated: CASSSYTGELFF. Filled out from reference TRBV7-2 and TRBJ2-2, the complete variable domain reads GAGVSQSPSNKVTEKGKDVELRCDPISGHTALYWYRQSLGQGLEFLIYFQGNSAPDKSGLPSDRFSAERTGGSVSTLTIQRTQQEDSAVYLCASSSYTGELFFGEGSRLTVL.

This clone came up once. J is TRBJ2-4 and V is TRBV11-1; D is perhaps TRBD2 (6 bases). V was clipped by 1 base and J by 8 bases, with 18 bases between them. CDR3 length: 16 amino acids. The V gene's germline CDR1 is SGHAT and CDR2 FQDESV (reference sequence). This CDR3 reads CASSLGGASPRDIQYF. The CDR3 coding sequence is TGTGCCAGCAGCTTAGGCGGGGCCAGTCCCAGGGACATTCAGTACTTC.

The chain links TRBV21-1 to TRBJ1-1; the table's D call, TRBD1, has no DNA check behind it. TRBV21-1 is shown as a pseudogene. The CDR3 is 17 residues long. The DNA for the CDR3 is TGTGCCAGCAGCAAAGGGGCAGAAACGGCCCGGAACACTGAAGCTTTCTTT. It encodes CASSKGAETARNTEAFF.

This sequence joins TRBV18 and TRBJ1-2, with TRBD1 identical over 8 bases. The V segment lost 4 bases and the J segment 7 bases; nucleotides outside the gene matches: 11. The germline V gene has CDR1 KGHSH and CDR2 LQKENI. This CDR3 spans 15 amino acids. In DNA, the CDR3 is TGTGCCAGCTCACACGGAGGACAGGGCGCCACTGGCTACACCTTC. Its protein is CASSHGGQGATGYTF. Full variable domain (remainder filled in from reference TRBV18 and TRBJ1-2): NAGVMQNPRHLVRRRGQEARLRCSPMKGHSHVYWYRQLPEEGLKFMVYLQKENIIDESGMPKERFSAEFPKEGPSILRIQQVVRGDSAAYFCASSHGGQGATGYTFGSGTRLTVV.

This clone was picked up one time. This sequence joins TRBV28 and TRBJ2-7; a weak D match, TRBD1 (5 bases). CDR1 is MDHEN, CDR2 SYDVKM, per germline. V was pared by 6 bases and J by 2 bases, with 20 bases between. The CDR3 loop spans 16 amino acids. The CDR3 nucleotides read TGTGCCAGCAGCTGGGGCCTCACCCACACACCCTACGAGCAGTACTTC. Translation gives CASSWGLTHTPYEQYF.

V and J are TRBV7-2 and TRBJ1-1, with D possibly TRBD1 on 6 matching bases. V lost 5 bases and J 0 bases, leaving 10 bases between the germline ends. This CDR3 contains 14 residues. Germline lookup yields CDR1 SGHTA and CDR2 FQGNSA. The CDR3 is CASSPRTVNTEAFF. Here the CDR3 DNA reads TGTGCCAGCAGCCCTCGGACAGTGAACACTGAAGCTTTCTTT.

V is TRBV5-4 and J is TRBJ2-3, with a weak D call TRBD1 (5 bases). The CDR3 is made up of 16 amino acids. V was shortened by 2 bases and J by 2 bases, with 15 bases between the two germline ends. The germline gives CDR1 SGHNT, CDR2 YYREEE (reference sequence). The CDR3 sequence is CASSFRQIPSTDTQYF. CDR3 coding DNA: TGTGCCAGCAGCTTCAGACAGATCCCATCCACAGATACGCAGTATTTT.

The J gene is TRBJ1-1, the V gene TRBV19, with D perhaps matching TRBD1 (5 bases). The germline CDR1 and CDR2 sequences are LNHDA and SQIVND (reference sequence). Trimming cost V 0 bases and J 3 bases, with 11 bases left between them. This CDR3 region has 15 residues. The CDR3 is CASSIDPGKHTEAFF. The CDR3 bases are TGTGCCAGTAGTATAGATCCAGGGAAGCACACTGAAGCTTTCTTT.

The CDR3 DNA sequence: TGTGCCAGCTCTGACTCCCGCGGGAATGAGCAGTTCTTC. It yields the protein CASSDSRGNEQFF. The gene calls are TRBV5-4 and TRBJ2-1, with D possibly matching TRBD2 (5 bases). The CDR3 covers 13 residues. From germline, CDR1 is SGHNT and CDR2 YYREEE (reference sequence). Deletions cut 7 bases from V and 7 bases from J, with 15 bases between.